The 22 T cell receptor beta chains listed next were all sequenced from one sample in a study of CD4+ T cells in melanoma. The table came from immunoSEQ multiplex PCR; TCRdb's copy has only in-frame clones and leaves some out. This table has 18,000 or so clones, 65% to 85% appearing once. Sequenced input: cells from a culture (not recorded whether cultured in vitro). All receptors derive from a human donor with melanoma.

J is TRBJ2-7 and V is TRBV5-1; perhaps TRBD2 as D (7 bases). CDR3 length: 15 amino acids. CDR1 and CDR2 (germline): SGHRS, YFSETQ. Trimming took off 4 bases at V and 5 bases at J, with 19 bases between the two ends. The CDR3 nucleotides are TGCGCCAGCAGCGATCCCGGAGGGGGGGCCCACGAGCAGTACTTC. Residues: CASSDPGGGAHEQYF.

This rearrangement joins TRBV5-1 to TRBJ2-5; D might be TRBD1 (6 bases). Germline-derived CDR1 and CDR2 are SGHRS and YFSETQ. The CDR3 is 15 residues long. The V end lost 9 bases, the J end lost 5 bases, and 23 bases lay between the germline ends. For the CDR3, the DNA is TGCGCCACCAGACCGGGGACACAGGTTTGGGAGACCCAGTACTTC. This sequence encodes CATRPGTQVWETQYF.

The chain joins TRBV9 to TRBJ1-3, with D uncertain. CDR3 size: 15 residues. Germline CDR1 and CDR2: SGDLS and YYNGEE. V was pared by 3 bases and J by 0 bases, with 10 bases between. CDR3 sequence: CASSGPPGSGNTIYF. CDR3 coding DNA: TGTGCCAGCAGCGGACCGCCGGGCTCTGGAAACACCATATATTTT.

This chain joins TRBV5-6 and TRBJ2-1; no reliable D call. Germline-derived CDR1 and CDR2 are SGHDT and YYEEEE. The CDR3 length is 13 residues. Trimming took off 2 bases at V and 6 bases at J, with 9 bases between the two ends. As DNA, the CDR3 is TGTGCCAGCAGCTTATTTAGCCTCAATGAGCAGTTCTTC. Its translation: CASSLFSLNEQFF.

The chain has TRBV2 and TRBJ2-2, with a possible D match to TRBD1 (6 bases). CDR1 and CDR2 (germline): SNHLY, FYNNEI. CDR3 length equals 15 residues. V was clipped by 10 bases and J by 2 bases, with 17 bases between them. The CDR3, as DNA: TGTGCCAAGGGGGACCCCACTTTAAACACCGGGGAGCTGTTTTTT. The encoded protein is CAKGDPTLNTGELFF.

The chain carries TRBV6-5 and TRBJ1-4, with a weak D call TRBD1 (5 bases). Looked up from germline, CDR1 is MNHEY and CDR2 is SVGAGI. V was clipped by 6 bases and J by 4 bases, with 12 bases between them. The CDR3 loop spans 14 amino acids. CDR3 in amino acids: CASRRERGNEKLFF. CDR3 DNA: TGTGCCAGCAGGCGCGAAAGGGGTAATGAAAAACTGTTTTTT.

The J gene is TRBJ1-1, the V gene TRBV27; D is unresolved. Germline lookup yields CDR1 MNHEY and CDR2 SMNVEV (reference sequence). V was pared by 5 bases and J by 1 base, with 8 bases between. The CDR3 is 13 residues long. Here the CDR3 reads CASSRPGNTEAFF. CDR3 nucleotides: TGTGCCAGCAGTCGGCCAGGGAACACTGAAGCTTTCTTT.

The sample holds one count of this clone. The chain recombines TRBV5-1 with TRBJ1-4; D remains unclear. The CDR3 is made up of 16 amino acids. Germline lookup yields CDR1 SGHRS and CDR2 YFSETQ. Trimming shortened V by 3 bases and J by 2 bases, and 14 bases separated the two germline ends. For the CDR3, the DNA is TGCGCCAGCAGCTCACCACTCGGAAAGACTAATGAAAAACTGTTTTTT. Its protein is CASSSPLGKTNEKLFF.

CDR3 protein: CASSLGELLYEQYF. The CDR3 DNA follows: TGTGCCAGCAGCTTAGGAGAGCTTCTCTACGAGCAGTACTTC. The chain is built from TRBV5-8 and TRBJ2-7; D remains ambiguous. CDR3 length equals 14 residues. Germline V CDR1 and CDR2: SGHTS, YDEGEE. With 2 bases removed from V and 3 bases from J, the gap between germline ends came to 12 bases.

This clone was seen a single time. The chain is built from TRBV7-2 and TRBJ2-2, with D uncertain. The CDR3 has 14 amino acids. CDR1 and CDR2 (germline): SGHTA, FQGNSA. V was pared by 4 bases and J by 2 bases, with 8 bases between. The CDR3 DNA reads TGTGCCAGCAGCTCAACTATAAACACCGGGGAGCTGTTTTTT. Protein product: CASSSTINTGELFF.

The chain has TRBV7-8 and TRBJ1-5; possible D gene TRBD1, 5 bases. Germline values: CDR1 SGHVS, CDR2 FQNEAQ. V was clipped by 2 bases and J by 6 bases, with 20 bases between them. The CDR3 has 17 residues. This CDR3 is CASSLSARGFSGQPQHF. The DNA for the CDR3 is TGTGCCAGCAGCTTATCAGCGCGGGGGTTCTCAGGTCAGCCCCAGCATTTT.

The rearrangement joins TRBV12-5 to TRBJ2-1; D may be TRBD2 (5 bases). Germline V CDR1 and CDR2: LGHNT, FRNRAP. Trimming cost V 5 bases and J 4 bases, with 15 bases left between them. The CDR3 totals 15 residues. Here the CDR3 DNA reads TGTGCTAGTGGTGTCGGGGTATCTGGGTACAATGAGCAGTTCTTC. Translation: CASGVGVSGYNEQFF.

The V and J genes are TRBV7-9 and TRBJ1-2; D uncertain. From germline, CDR1 is SEHNR and CDR2 FQNEAQ (reference sequence). This CDR3 spans 14 amino acids. The V gene lost 1 base and the J gene lost 4 bases, with 10 bases spanning the gap. The CDR3 nucleotides are TGTGCCAGCAGCTTAGGGCTCAGGAGCTATGGCTACACCTTC. Protein product: CASSLGLRSYGYTF. The full variable domain, rest sourced from reference TRBV7-9 and TRBJ1-2, is DTGVSQNPRHKITKRGQNVTFRCDPISEHNRLYWYRQTLGQGPEFLTYFQNEAQLEKSRLLSDRFSAERPKGSFSTLEIQRTEQGDSAMYLCASSLGLRSYGYTFGSGTRLTVV.

Only one count was recorded for this clone. This rearrangement joins TRBV12-1 to TRBJ1-2. TRBV12-1 is a documented pseudogene. This CDR3 has 19 residues. Here the CDR3 DNA reads TGTGCCAGCAGCTTTCGTTCAGGCAACCGGAGGCAAAGCCATTATGGCTACACCTTC. Translating it yields CASSFRSGNRRQSHYGYTF.

The V call is TRBV5-8, the J call TRBJ1-4; D ambiguous. Trimming removed 5 bases at V and 6 bases at J, with 14 bases between. CDR1 and CDR2 from the germline V gene are SGHTS and YDEGEE. The CDR3 consists of 14 residues. The CDR3 nucleotides read TGTGCCAGCAGTCGACACTCGGGAGATGAAAAACTGTTTTTT. Protein sequence: CASSRHSGDEKLFF.

The chain uses TRBV2 and TRBJ2-7; TRBD2 is a possible D gene (5 bases). Germline values: CDR1 SNHLY, CDR2 FYNNEI. The CDR3 is 13 amino acids. Trimming left V 10 bases short and J 6 bases short, with 19 bases between. The CDR3 bases are TGTGCCACAAGCTCCAGGTTGGGGAGCGAGCAGTACTTC. Amino acids: CATSSRLGSEQYF. The full variable domain, completed using reference TRBV2 and TRBJ2-7, is EPEVTQTPSHQVTQMGQEVILRCVPISNHLYFYWYRQILGQKVEFLVSFYNNEISEKSEIFDDQFSVERPDGSNFTLKIRSTKLEDSAMYFCATSSRLGSEQYFGPGTRLTVT.

This rearrangement joins TRBV9 to TRBJ1-1, with D possibly being TRBD1 (6 bases). Germline V gene data show CDR1 as SGDLS and CDR2 as YYNGEE. Trimming removed 4 bases at V and 1 base at J, with 8 bases between. The CDR3 is 13 residues long. CDR3 nucleotide sequence: TGTGCCAGCAGCTGGGGACAGAACACTGAAGCTTTCTTT. Its translation: CASSWGQNTEAFF.

This clone was recorded once. V gene TRBV5-6 combines with J gene TRBJ2-7, with a weak D call TRBD1 (6 bases). The V end lost 3 bases, the J end lost 2 bases, and 12 bases lay between the germline ends. CDR1 is SGHDT and CDR2 is YYEEEE in the germline V gene. The CDR3 is 14 amino acids. CDR3 residues: CASSSETGTYEQYF. As DNA, the CDR3 is TGTGCCAGCAGCTCGGAGACAGGCACCTACGAGCAGTACTTC.

The V and J genes are TRBV7-6 and TRBJ1-5, with 8 bases lining up with TRBD1. From germline, CDR1 is SGHVS and CDR2 FNYEAQ. The CDR3 runs to 15 residues. V lost 1 base, J lost 7 bases, and 6 bases stayed unmatched. CDR3 DNA sequence: TGTGCCAGCAGCTTAGTTGCAGGGGGCGGACAGCCCCAGCATTTT. This codes for CASSLVAGGGQPQHF.

This sequence joins TRBV30 and TRBJ1-2; no firm D call. Per the germline V gene, CDR1 is GTSNPN and CDR2 is SVGIG (reference sequence). CDR3 length: 13 residues. V lost 5 bases to trimming and J lost 4 bases, with 14 bases between them. DNA for the CDR3: TGTGCCTGGCTCGCGGGGTCCGGCTATGGCTACACCTTC. Translation gives CAWLAGSGYGYTF.

V is TRBV5-1 and J is TRBJ2-1; 8 bases agree with TRBD1. The CDR3 is made up of 15 amino acids. Germline V gives CDR1 SGHRS, CDR2 YFSETQ. V dropped 3 bases and J dropped 0; count of bases not matched to a gene: 2. CDR3 DNA: TGCGCCAGCAGCTCTACAGGGGGCTCCTACAATGAGCAGTTCTTC. Amino acids: CASSSTGGSYNEQFF.

The chain couples TRBV2 to TRBJ2-5, with 7 positions matching TRBD1. Losses at the gene ends were 1 base for V and 5 bases for J; bases not matched to a gene: 7. Germline-derived CDR1 and CDR2 are SNHLY and FYNNEI. The CDR3 has 15 residues. CDR3 nucleotide sequence: TGTGCCAGCAGTGAAGGGACAGGTTTGGGGGAGACCCAGTACTTC. It translates to CASSEGTGLGETQYF.